The 24 T cell receptor beta chains given below trace back to one sample, sequenced in a study of cytomegalovirus exposure and HLA in healthy donors. The PCR used 60 Vbeta and 13 Jbeta primers. TCRdb's table, derived via immunoSEQ multiplex PCR, lists solely in-frame clones and lacks some. This sample's table reports about 200,000 clones. The specimen was PBMCs. Receptors were obtained from a girl aged 2 to 9 in good health and CMV-seropositive.

The chain links TRBV5-8 to TRBJ1-3, with D unresolved. Germline lookup yields CDR1 SGHTS and CDR2 YDEGEE. The CDR3 sequence is 14 residues long. The ends were cut back, 4 bases at V and 2 bases at J, with 10 bases in the middle. This CDR3 reads CASSRGWAGNTIYF. The CDR3 region has the DNA TGTGCCAGCAGCCGCGGCTGGGCTGGAAACACCATATATTTT.

The rearrangement joins TRBV11-3 to TRBJ2-2; no clear D gene. CDR3 size: 14 residues. The germline V gene encodes CDR1 SGHNT and CDR2 YENEEA. V was pared by 1 base and J by 3 bases, with 6 bases between. Here the CDR3 reads CASSLVAHTGELFF. CDR3 DNA: TGTGCCAGCAGCTTAGTGGCCCACACCGGGGAGCTGTTTTTT.

The gene calls are TRBV11-1 and TRBJ2-6; D is unclear. Trimming left V 3 bases short and J 2 bases short, with 11 bases between. The CDR3 totals 16 residues. Germline values: CDR1 SGHAT, CDR2 FQDESV (reference sequence). The DNA for the CDR3 is TGTGCCAGCAGCTTCGACTCTATGGCTGGGGCCAACGTCCTGACTTTC. This gives the protein CASSFDSMAGANVLTF.

V and J are TRBV7-2 and TRBJ2-7; TRBD2 agrees at 8 bases. This CDR3 is 16 amino acids long. Trimming cost V 5 bases and J 3 bases; bases outside gene matches: 12. Germline lookup yields CDR1 SGHTA and CDR2 FQGNSA. CDR3 sequence: CASSLGRLAGLYEQYF. The CDR3 coding sequence is TGTGCCAGCAGCCTAGGGCGGCTAGCGGGCCTCTACGAGCAGTACTTC.

The chain uses TRBV7-9 and TRBJ1-1, with D uncertain. This CDR3 comprises 14 residues. Germline CDR1 and CDR2: SEHNR and FQNEAQ (reference sequence). V was pared by 3 bases and J by 1 base, with 9 bases between. CDR3 amino acids: CASSFSFSNTEAFF. In nucleotides, the CDR3 is TGTGCCAGCAGCTTCTCGTTTTCGAACACTGAAGCTTTCTTT.

The V and J genes are TRBV19 and TRBJ1-5, with D possibly being TRBD1 (6 bases). V was pared by 1 base and J by 5 bases, with 12 bases between. CDR3 length: 15 residues. Germline assignment: CDR1 LNHDA and CDR2 SQIVND (reference sequence). CDR3 DNA: TGTGCCAGTAGTATAGCTCCCAGGGGCGATCAGCCCCAGCATTTT. The encoded protein is CASSIAPRGDQPQHF.

This chain joins TRBV5-4 and TRBJ2-2, with D tentatively TRBD1 (8 bases). The V gene's germline CDR1 is SGHNT and CDR2 YYREEE (reference sequence). The V and J ends lost 0 bases and 7 bases respectively, with 16 bases between them. The CDR3 spans 16 residues. For the CDR3, the DNA is TGTGCCAGCAGCTTGGGACAGGGGCGGGGGAGCGGGGAGCTGTTTTTT. It yields the protein CASSLGQGRGSGELFF.

The CDR3 bases are TGCGCCAGCAGCCAAGTTCCGACCCCAGGGGCGAACACTGAAGCTTTCTTT. Protein sequence: CASSQVPTPGANTEAFF. The chain has TRBV4-1 and TRBJ1-1; a possible D gene is TRBD1 (6 bases). The CDR3 consists of 17 residues. The germline CDR1 and CDR2 sequences are MGHRA and YSYEKL. V shed 1 base and J shed 1 base, with 16 bases lying between them.

The chain is built from TRBV28 and TRBJ2-1; TRBD2 aligns across 8 bases. CDR3 length equals 16 residues. The germline V gene has CDR1 MDHEN and CDR2 SYDVKM. The V and J ends lost 6 bases and 2 bases, in that order; junction bases with no gene match: 9. The CDR3 coding sequence is TGTGCCAGCAGCCGTCAGACTAGCGAGGCCTACAATGAGCAGTTCTTC. Residues: CASSRQTSEAYNEQFF.

The rearrangement links TRBV14 to TRBJ2-1; D is uncertain. Between the trimmed V and J ends, which lost 1 base and 6 bases, there was a span of 7 bases. Germline values: CDR1 SGHDN, CDR2 FVKESK. The CDR3 covers 13 residues. The CDR3 here is CASSQVSGNEQFF. CDR3 DNA sequence: TGTGCCAGCAGCCAAGTTTCCGGCAATGAGCAGTTCTTC.

The J gene is TRBJ2-7, the V gene TRBV28; TRBD1 matches 8 bases. CDR1 MDHEN and CDR2 SYDVKM come from the germline V gene. The CDR3 is made up of 15 amino acids. Trimming took 3 bases from V and 3 from J; bases not matched to a gene: 7. CDR3 residues: CASSFSGTGRYEQYF. For the CDR3, the DNA is TGTGCCAGCAGTTTCTCCGGGACAGGCCGCTACGAGCAGTACTTC. Using reference TRBV28 and TRBJ2-7 for the parts outside the CDR3, the full variable domain is DVKVTQSSRYLVKRTGEKVFLECVQDMDHENMFWYRQDPGLGLRLIYFSYDVKMKEKGDIPEGYSVSREKKERFSLILESASTNQTSMYLCASSFSGTGRYEQYFGPGTRLTVT.

The V and J genes are TRBV28 and TRBJ2-7, with TRBD2 as a possible D gene (6 bases). CDR3 length: 14 amino acids. Trimming stripped 10 bases from V and 4 bases from J, with 20 bases between. The V gene's germline CDR1 is MDHEN and CDR2 SYDVKM. The CDR3: CATQVSGDQYEQYF. The CDR3 DNA reads as TGTGCCACCCAGGTCTCGGGGGACCAGTACGAGCAGTACTTC. Filled out from reference TRBV28 and TRBJ2-7, the complete variable domain reads DVKVTQSSRYLVKRTGEKVFLECVQDMDHENMFWYRQDPGLGLRLIYFSYDVKMKEKGDIPEGYSVSREKKERFSLILESASTNQTSMYLCATQVSGDQYEQYFGPGTRLTVT.

The chain uses TRBV4-1 and TRBJ1-1; the D is unclear. CDR1 MGHRA and CDR2 YSYEKL come from the germline V gene. Between the trimmed V and J ends, which lost 5 bases and 1 base, there was a span of 8 bases. This CDR3 is built from 13 residues. The CDR3, as DNA: TGCGCCAGCAGCATCACAGAGAACACTGAAGCTTTCTTT. It encodes CASSITENTEAFF.

The V and J genes are TRBV27 and TRBJ1-2; 7 nucleotides line up with TRBD1. V gave up 4 bases and J gave up 6 bases; unmatched junction bases: 8. The CDR3 is 14 residues long. The germline gives CDR1 MNHEY, CDR2 SMNVEV (reference sequence). CDR3 in DNA: TGTGCCAGCAGTTCCCCGGACAGGCTTAATGGCTACACCTTC. Translation gives CASSSPDRLNGYTF.

This sequence joins TRBV6-5 and TRBJ2-7; TRBD1 agrees at 9 bases. CDR1 is MNHEY and CDR2 is SVGAGI in the germline V gene. The junction had 7 bases not matched to a gene; V was cut back by 2 bases and J by 8 bases. The CDR3 covers 14 residues. The CDR3 DNA follows: TGTGCCAGCAGTTACCGGGACAGGGAGAGCAAGCAGTACTTC. Residues: CASSYRDRESKQYF.

The chain has TRBV7-6 and TRBJ2-7; D unclear. The CDR3 consists of 13 residues. Germline assignment: CDR1 SGHVS and CDR2 FNYEAQ. Between the trimmed V and J ends, which lost 4 bases and 1 base, there was a span of 8 bases. The CDR3 coding sequence is TGTGCCAGCAGCTCTAAATATTCCTACGAGCAGTACTTC. Amino acids: CASSSKYSYEQYF.

This chain joins TRBV7-8 and TRBJ2-1; TRBD1 might be the D (5 bases). Trimming removed 6 bases at V and 8 bases at J, with 8 bases between. CDR1 is SGHVS, CDR2 FQNEAQ, per germline. The CDR3 extends over 11 amino acids. The CDR3, as DNA: TGTGCCAGCAGTATCAGGGATGAGCAGTTCTTC. It codes for CASSIRDEQFF.

This chain's CDR3 is CASSDSRPAYIQYF. The CDR3, as DNA: TGTGCCAGCAGTGACTCACGCCCTGCATACATTCAGTACTTC. V is TRBV27 and J is TRBJ2-4, with D unresolved. The V end lost 5 bases, the J end lost 8 bases, and 16 bases lay between the germline ends. This CDR3 has 14 residues. Germline loops: CDR1 MNHEY, CDR2 SMNVEV (reference sequence).

The chain has TRBV19 and TRBJ1-1; 7 nucleotides agree with TRBD1. Germline V lookup: CDR1 LNHDA, CDR2 SQIVND (reference sequence). V lost 5 bases, J lost 0 bases, and 9 bases stayed unmatched. The CDR3 runs 16 residues. CDR3 residues: CASSFEPGTVNTEAFF. In DNA form, the CDR3 reads TGTGCCAGTAGTTTTGAACCCGGGACAGTGAACACTGAAGCTTTCTTT.

The chain joins TRBV7-2 to TRBJ2-3, with D tentatively TRBD2 (5 bases). V dropped 1 base and J dropped 12 bases, with 11 bases sitting between them. Germline-derived CDR1 and CDR2 are SGHTA and FQGNSA. The length of the CDR3 is 12 residues. CDR3 sequence reads: CASSLDDYSQYF. The CDR3 DNA is TGTGCCAGCAGCTTAGATGACTACAGTCAGTATTTT.

V and J are TRBV19 and TRBJ1-5; 12 bases match TRBD1. Germline V lookup: CDR1 LNHDA, CDR2 SQIVND (reference sequence). The CDR3 has 17 amino acids. Trimming cost V 0 bases and J 6 bases; bases outside gene matches: 6. The CDR3 DNA reads as TGTGCCAGTAGTATAGAGGGACAGGGGGCGCGGAGTCAGCCCCAGCATTTT. Its protein product is CASSIEGQGARSQPQHF. The variable domain in full, completed from reference TRBV19 and TRBJ1-5, reads DGGITQSPKYLFRKEGQNVTLSCEQNLNHDAMYWYRQDPGQGLRLIYYSQIVNDFQKGDIAEGYSVSREKKESFPLTVTSAQKNPTAFYLCASSIEGQGARSQPQHFGDGTRLSIL.

The CDR3, as DNA: TGTGCCAGCAGTGAATATCAGCGGGTACCCGGAGCAACTAATGAAAAACTGTTTTTT. Protein product: CASSEYQRVPGATNEKLFF. The V call is TRBV6-1, the J call TRBJ1-4; the D is unclear. CDR1 MNHNS and CDR2 SASEGT come from the germline V gene. Trimming took off 2 bases at V and 0 bases at J, with 19 bases between the two ends. The CDR3 covers 19 residues.

The chain joins TRBV7-9 to TRBJ1-1; 8 bases map to TRBD1. This CDR3 is built from 15 residues. The V gene's germline CDR1 is SEHNR and CDR2 FQNEAQ (reference sequence). The junction had 2 bases not matched to a gene; V was cut back by 2 bases and J by 0 bases. The CDR3 DNA sequence: TGTGCCAGCAGCTTACCGACAGGGGTGAACACTGAAGCTTTCTTT. Protein product: CASSLPTGVNTEAFF.

The chain combines TRBV5-1 with TRBJ2-5, with D possibly being TRBD1 (5 bases). CDR3 length: 16 amino acids. V was pared by 1 base and J by 2 bases, with 15 bases between. The germline V gene encodes CDR1 SGHRS and CDR2 YFSETQ. CDR3 nucleotide sequence: TGCGCCAGCAGCTTGAGTTTCGGACACAAACAAGAGACCCAGTACTTC. Protein: CASSLSFGHKQETQYF. The whole variable domain, remainder taken from reference TRBV5-1 and TRBJ2-5, is KAGVTQTPRYLIKTRGQQVTLSCSPISGHRSVSWYQQTPGQGLQFLFEYFSETQRNKGNFPGRFSGRQFSNSRSEMNVSTLELGDSALYLCASSLSFGHKQETQYFGPGTRLLVL.